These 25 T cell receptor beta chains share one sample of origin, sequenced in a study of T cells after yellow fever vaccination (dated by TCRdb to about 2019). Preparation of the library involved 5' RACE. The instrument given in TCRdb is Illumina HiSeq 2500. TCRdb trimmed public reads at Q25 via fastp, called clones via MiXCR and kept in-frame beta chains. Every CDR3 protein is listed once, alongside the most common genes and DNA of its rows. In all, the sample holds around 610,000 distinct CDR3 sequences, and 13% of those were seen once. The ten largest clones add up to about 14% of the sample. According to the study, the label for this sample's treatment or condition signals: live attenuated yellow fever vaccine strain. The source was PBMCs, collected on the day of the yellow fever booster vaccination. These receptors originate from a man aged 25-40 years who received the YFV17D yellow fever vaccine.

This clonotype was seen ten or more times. CDR3 residues: CASSVVPRGNEQFF. The DNA of the CDR3 is TGTGCCAGCAGCGTAGTGCCCCGAGGGAATGAGCAGTTCTTC. This sequence joins TRBV9 and TRBJ2-1; D perhaps matches TRBD2 (5 bases). Per the germline V gene, CDR1 is SGDLS and CDR2 is YYNGEE. CDR3 length equals 14 residues. With 0 bases removed from V and 7 bases from J, the gap between germline ends came to 11 bases.

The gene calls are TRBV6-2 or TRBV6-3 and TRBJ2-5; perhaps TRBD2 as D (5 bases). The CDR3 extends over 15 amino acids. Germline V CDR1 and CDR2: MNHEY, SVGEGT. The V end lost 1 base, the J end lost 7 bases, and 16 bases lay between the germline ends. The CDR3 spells CASSYFERRTGTQYF. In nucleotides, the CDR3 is TGTGCCAGCAGTTACTTTGAGCGGAGAACGGGGACCCAGTACTTC.

The CDR3 reads CASSLGLLAPHNEQFF. The CDR3 bases are TGTGCCAGCAGCTTAGGGTTACTAGCCCCGCACAATGAGCAGTTCTTC. J is TRBJ2-1 and V is TRBV7-2, with TRBD2 as a possible D gene (6 bases). From germline, CDR1 is SGHTA and CDR2 FQGNSA. This CDR3 spans 16 amino acids. With 1 base removed from V and 5 bases from J, the gap between germline ends came to 15 bases. The whole variable domain, remainder taken from reference TRBV7-2 and TRBJ2-1, is GAGVSQSPSNKVTEKGKDVELRCDPISGHTALYWYRQSLGQGLEFLIYFQGNSAPDKSGLPSDRFSAERTGGSVSTLTIQRTQQEDSAVYLCASSLGLLAPHNEQFFGPGTRLTVL.

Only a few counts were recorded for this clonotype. The CDR3 coding sequence is TGTGCCAGCAGCTACCGAGGGACTAGCGGCCTCTCTAGCACAGATACGCAGTATTTT. Translated: CASSYRGTSGLSSTDTQYF. The chain uses TRBV9 and TRBJ2-3, with TRBD2 matching 11 bases. The CDR3 has 19 residues. The germline V gene has CDR1 SGDLS and CDR2 YYNGEE. V shed 4 bases, J shed 0 bases, and the junction held 13 bases outside the gene matches.

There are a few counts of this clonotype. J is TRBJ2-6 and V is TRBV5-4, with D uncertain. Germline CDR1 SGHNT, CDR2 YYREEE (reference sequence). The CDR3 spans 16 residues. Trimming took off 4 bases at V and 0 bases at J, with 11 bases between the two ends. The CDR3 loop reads CASSTDLGSGANVLTF. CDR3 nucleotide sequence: TGTGCCAGCAGCACTGACCTCGGCTCTGGGGCCAACGTCCTGACTTTC.

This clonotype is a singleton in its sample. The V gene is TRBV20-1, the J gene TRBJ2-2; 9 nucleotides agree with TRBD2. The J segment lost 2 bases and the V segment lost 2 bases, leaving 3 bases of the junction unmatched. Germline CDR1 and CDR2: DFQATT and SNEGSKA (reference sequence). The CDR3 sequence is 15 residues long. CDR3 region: CSARSTSGNTGELFF. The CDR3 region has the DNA TGCAGTGCTAGATCGACTAGCGGAAACACCGGGGAGCTGTTTTTT.

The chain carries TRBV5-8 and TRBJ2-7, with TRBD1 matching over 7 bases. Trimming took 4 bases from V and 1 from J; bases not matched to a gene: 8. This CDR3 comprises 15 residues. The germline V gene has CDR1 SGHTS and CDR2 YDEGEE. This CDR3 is CASSRTGQASYEQYF. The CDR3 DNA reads TGTGCCAGCAGCCGCACTGGACAGGCGTCCTACGAGCAGTACTTC.

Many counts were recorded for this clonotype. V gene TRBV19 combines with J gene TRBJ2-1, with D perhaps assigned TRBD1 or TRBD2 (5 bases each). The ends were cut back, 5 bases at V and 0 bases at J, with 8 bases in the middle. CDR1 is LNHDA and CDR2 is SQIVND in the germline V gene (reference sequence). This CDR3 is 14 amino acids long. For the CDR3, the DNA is TGTGCCAGTAGTTCGGGGCCCTCCTACAATGAGCAGTTCTTC. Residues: CASSSGPSYNEQFF.

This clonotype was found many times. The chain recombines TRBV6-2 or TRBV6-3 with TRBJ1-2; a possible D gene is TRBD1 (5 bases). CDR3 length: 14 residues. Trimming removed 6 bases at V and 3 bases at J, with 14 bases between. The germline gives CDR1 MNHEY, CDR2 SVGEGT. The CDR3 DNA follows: TGTGCCAGCAGAAGACTCGGGACGGACTATGGCTACACCTTC. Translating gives CASRRLGTDYGYTF.

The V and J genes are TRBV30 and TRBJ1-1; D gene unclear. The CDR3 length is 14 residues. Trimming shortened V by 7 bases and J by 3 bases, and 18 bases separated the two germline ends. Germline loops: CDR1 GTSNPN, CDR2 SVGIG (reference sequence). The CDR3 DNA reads TGTGCCTCCCCCCGGCCCGGCTCCCACACTGAAGCTTTCTTT. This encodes CASPRPGSHTEAFF.

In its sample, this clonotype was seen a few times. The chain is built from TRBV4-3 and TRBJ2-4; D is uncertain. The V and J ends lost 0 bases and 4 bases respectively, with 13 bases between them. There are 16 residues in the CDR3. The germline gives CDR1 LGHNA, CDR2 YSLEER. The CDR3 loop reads CASSQDYGLGKNIQYF. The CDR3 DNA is TGCGCCAGCAGCCAAGATTATGGCCTTGGTAAAAACATTCAGTACTTC.

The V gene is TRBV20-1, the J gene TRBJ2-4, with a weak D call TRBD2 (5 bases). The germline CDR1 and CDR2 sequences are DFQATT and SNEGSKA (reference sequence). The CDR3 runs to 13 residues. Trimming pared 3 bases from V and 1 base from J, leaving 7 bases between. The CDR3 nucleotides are TGCAGTGCTAGTTCGGGGGCCAAAAACATTCAGTACTTC. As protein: CSASSGAKNIQYF.

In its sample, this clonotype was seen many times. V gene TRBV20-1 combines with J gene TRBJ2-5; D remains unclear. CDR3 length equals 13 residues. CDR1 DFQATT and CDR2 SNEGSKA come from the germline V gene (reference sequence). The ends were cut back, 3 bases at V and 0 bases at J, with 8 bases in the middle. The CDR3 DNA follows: TGCAGTGCTAGTGGGTACAACCAAGAGACCCAGTACTTC. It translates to CSASGYNQETQYF.

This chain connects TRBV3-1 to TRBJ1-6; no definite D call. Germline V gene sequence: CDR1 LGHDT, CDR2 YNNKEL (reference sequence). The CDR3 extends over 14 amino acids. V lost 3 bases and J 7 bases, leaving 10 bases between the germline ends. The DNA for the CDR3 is TGTGCCAGCAGCCAGGGTTCGGTGAATTCACCCCTCCACTTT. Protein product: CASSQGSVNSPLHF.

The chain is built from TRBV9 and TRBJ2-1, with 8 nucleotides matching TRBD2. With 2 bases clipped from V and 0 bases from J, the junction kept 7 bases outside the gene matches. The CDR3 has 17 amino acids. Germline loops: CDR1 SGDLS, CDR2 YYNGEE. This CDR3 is CASSVGTGRASYNEQFF. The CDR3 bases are TGTGCCAGCAGCGTCGGGACCGGGAGGGCCTCCTACAATGAGCAGTTCTTC.

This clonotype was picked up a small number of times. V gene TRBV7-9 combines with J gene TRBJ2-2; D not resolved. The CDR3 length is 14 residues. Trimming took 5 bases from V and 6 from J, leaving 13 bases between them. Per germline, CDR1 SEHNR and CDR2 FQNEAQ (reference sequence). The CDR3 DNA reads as TGTGCCAGCAGCAAACTATCGGACGCCGGGGAGCTGTTTTTT. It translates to CASSKLSDAGELFF.

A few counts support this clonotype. CDR3 in DNA: TGTGCCAGCAGCGTCGCCGACAAGGGTTTTCAGTACTTC. This encodes CASSVADKGFQYF. This chain joins TRBV9 and TRBJ2-4; no clear D gene. The germline V gene has CDR1 SGDLS and CDR2 YYNGEE. This CDR3 has 13 residues. Trimming shortened V by 2 bases and J by 11 bases, and 14 bases separated the two germline ends.

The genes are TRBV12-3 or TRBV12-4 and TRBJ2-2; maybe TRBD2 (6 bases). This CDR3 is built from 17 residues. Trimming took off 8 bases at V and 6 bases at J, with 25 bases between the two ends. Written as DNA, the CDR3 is TGTGCCAGCCCGGGGAGCGGCGGGATGGGAGGTGCCGGGGAGCTGTTTTTT. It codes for CASPGSGGMGGAGELFF.

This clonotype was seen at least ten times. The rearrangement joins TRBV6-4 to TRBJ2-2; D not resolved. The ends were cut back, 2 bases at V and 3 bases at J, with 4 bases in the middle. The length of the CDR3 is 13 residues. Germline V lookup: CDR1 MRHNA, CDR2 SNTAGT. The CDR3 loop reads CASSDSDTGELFF. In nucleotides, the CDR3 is TGTGCCAGCAGTGACAGCGACACCGGGGAGCTGTTTTTT.

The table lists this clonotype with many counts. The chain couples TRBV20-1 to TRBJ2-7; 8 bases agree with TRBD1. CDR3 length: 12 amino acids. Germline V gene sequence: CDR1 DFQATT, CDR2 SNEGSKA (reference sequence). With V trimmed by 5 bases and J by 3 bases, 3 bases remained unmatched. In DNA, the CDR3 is TGCAGTGCTTTCGGGACAGGCTACGAGCAGTACTTC. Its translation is CSAFGTGYEQYF.

CDR3 residues: CASGGDRDQETQYF. In DNA, the CDR3 is TGTGCCAGCGGGGGGGACAGGGACCAAGAGACCCAGTACTTC. J is TRBJ2-5 and V is TRBV6-5; 9 positions agree with TRBD1. J lost 0 bases, V lost 8 bases, and 4 bases had no gene match. CDR3 length: 14 residues. Germline loops: CDR1 MNHEY, CDR2 SVGAGI.

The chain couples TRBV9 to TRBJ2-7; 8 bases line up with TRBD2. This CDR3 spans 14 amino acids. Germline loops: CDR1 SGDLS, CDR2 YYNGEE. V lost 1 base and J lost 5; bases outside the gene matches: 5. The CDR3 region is CASSVSGSSHEQYF. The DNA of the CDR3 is TGTGCCAGCAGCGTAAGCGGGAGCAGCCACGAGCAGTACTTC.

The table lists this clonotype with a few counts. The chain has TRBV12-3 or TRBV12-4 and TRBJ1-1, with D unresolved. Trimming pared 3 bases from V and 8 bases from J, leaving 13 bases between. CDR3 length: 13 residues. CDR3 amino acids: CASSFPPPPEAFF. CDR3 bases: TGTGCCAGCAGTTTCCCTCCCCCACCGGAAGCTTTCTTT.

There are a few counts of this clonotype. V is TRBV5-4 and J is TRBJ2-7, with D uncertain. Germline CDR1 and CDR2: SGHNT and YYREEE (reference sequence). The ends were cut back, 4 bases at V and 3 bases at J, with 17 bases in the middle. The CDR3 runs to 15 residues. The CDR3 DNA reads TGTGCCAGCAGCCGCGGCACTGCGTCTAACTACGAGCAGTACTTC. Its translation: CASSRGTASNYEQYF.

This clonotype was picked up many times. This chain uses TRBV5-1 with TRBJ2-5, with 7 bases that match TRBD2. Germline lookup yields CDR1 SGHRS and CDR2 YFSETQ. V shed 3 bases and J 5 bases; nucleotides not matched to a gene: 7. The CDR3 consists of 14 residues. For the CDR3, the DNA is TGCGCCAGCAGCTACAGGACTAGTTACGAGACCCAGTACTTC. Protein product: CASSYRTSYETQYF.